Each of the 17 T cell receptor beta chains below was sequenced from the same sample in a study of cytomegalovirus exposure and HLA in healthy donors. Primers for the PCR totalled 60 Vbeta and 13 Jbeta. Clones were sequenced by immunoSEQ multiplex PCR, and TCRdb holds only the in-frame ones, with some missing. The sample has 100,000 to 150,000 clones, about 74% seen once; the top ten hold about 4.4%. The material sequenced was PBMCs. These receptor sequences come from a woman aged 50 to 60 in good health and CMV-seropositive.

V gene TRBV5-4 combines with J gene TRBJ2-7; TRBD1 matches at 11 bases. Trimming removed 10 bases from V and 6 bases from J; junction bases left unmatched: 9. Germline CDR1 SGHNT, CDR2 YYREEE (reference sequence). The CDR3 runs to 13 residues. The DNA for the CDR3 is TGTGCCTCAGGTACGGGACAGGGGGGCGAGCAGTACTTC. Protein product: CASGTGQGGEQYF. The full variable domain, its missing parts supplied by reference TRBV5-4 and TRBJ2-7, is ETGVTQSPTHLIKTRGQQVTLRCSSQSGHNTVSWYQQALGQGPQFIFQYYREEENGRGNFPPRFSGLQFPNYSSELNVNALELDDSALYLCASGTGQGGEQYFGPGTRLTVT.

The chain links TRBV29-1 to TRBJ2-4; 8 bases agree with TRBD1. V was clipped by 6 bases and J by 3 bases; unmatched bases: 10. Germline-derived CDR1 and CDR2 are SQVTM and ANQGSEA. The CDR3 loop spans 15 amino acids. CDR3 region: CSVAGGGLSKNIQYF. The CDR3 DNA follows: TGCAGCGTCGCAGGGGGCGGCCTCAGCAAAAACATTCAGTACTTC.

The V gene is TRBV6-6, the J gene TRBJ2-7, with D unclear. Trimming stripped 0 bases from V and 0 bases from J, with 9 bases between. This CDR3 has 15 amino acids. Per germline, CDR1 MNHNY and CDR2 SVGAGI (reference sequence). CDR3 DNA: TGTGCCAGCAGTTACTCGGCGACAACCTCCTACGAGCAGTACTTC. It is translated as CASSYSATTSYEQYF.

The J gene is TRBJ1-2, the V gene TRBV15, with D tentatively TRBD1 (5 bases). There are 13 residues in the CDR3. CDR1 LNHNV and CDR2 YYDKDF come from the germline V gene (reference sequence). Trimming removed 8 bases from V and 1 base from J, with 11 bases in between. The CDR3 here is CATRWGDNYGYTF. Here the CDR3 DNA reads TGTGCCACCCGTTGGGGGGATAACTATGGCTACACCTTC.

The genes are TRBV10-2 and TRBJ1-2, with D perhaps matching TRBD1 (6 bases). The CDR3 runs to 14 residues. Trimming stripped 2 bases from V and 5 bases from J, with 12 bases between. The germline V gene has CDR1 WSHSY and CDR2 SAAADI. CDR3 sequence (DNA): TGCGCCAGCAGTGAGCACAGGGAATCGTATGGCTACACCTTC. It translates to CASSEHRESYGYTF.

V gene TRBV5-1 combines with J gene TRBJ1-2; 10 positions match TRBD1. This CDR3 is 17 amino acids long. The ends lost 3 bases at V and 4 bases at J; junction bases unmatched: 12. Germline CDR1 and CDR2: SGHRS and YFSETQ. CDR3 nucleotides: TGCGCCAGCAGCTACTCAGGGACAGGGGTATGGAGCTATGGCTACACCTTC. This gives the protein CASSYSGTGVWSYGYTF.

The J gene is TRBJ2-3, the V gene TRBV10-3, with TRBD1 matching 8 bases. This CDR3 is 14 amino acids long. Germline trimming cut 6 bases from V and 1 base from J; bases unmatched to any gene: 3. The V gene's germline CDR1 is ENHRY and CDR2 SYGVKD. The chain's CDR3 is CAIRATGGTDTQYF. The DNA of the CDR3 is TGTGCCATCAGAGCGACAGGGGGCACAGATACGCAGTATTTT.

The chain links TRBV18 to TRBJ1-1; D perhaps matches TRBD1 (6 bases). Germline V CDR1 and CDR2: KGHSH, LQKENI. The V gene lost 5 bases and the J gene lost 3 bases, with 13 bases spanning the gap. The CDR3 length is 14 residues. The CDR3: CASSGTGSYTEAFF. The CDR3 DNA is TGTGCCAGCTCAGGAACAGGGTCGTACACTGAAGCTTTCTTT.

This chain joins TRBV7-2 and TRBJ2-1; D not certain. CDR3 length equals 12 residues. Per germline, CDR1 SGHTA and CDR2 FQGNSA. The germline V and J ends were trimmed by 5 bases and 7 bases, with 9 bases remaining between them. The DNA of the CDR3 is TGTGCCAGCAGCCGCGCTTGGAATGAGCAGTTCTTC. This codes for CASSRAWNEQFF.

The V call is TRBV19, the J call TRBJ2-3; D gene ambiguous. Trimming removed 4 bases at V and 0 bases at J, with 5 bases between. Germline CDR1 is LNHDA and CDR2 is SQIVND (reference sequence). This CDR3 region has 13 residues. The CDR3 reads CASSTFSTDTQYF. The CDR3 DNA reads TGTGCCAGTAGTACGTTTAGCACAGATACGCAGTATTTT.

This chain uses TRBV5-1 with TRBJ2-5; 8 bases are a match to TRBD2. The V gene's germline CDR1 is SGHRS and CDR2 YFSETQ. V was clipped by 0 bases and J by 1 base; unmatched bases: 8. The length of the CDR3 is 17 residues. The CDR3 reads CASSLGGLAGAQETQYF. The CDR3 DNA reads TGCGCCAGCAGCTTGGGAGGGCTAGCGGGTGCCCAAGAGACCCAGTACTTC. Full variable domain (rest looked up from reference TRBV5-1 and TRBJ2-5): KAGVTQTPRYLIKTRGQQVTLSCSPISGHRSVSWYQQTPGQGLQFLFEYFSETQRNKGNFPGRFSGRQFSNSRSEMNVSTLELGDSALYLCASSLGGLAGAQETQYFGPGTRLLVL.

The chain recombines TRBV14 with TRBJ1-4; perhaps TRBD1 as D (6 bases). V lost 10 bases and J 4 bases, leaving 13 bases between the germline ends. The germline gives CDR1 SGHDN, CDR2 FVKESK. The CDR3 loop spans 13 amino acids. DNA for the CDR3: TGTGCCACCCACAGGGTCCTTAATGAAAAACTGTTTTTT. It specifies CATHRVLNEKLFF.

This CDR3 is CASSGPSLGLAVSYF. In nucleotides, the CDR3 is TGTGCCAGCAGCGGACCCTCACTTGGACTAGCCGTGTCGTACTTC. The genes are TRBV9 and TRBJ2-7; 8 nucleotides line up with TRBD2. CDR1 SGDLS and CDR2 YYNGEE come from the germline V gene. This CDR3 has 15 residues. The V and J ends lost 3 bases and 12 bases, in that order; junction bases with no gene match: 17.

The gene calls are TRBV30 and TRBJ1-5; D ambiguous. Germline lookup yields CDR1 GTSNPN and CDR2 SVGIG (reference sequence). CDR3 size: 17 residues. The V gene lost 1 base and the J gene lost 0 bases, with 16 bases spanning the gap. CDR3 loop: CAWSASRTESSNQPQHF. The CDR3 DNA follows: TGTGCCTGGAGTGCCTCCCGGACTGAGAGTAGCAATCAGCCCCAGCATTTT.

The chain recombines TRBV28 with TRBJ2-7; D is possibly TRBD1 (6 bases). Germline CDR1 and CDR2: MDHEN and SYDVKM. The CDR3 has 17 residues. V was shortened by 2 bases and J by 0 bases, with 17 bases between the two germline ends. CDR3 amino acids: CASSLSPQGLSSYEQYF. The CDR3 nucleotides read TGTGCCAGCAGTTTAAGTCCTCAGGGGCTTAGCTCCTACGAGCAGTACTTC.

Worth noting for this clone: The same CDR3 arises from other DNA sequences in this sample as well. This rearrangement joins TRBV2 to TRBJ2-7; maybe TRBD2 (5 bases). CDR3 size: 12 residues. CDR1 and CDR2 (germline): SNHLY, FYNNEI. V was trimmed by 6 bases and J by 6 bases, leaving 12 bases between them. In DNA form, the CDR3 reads TGTGCCAGCAGCGGAGGACTTTTCGAGCAGTACTTC. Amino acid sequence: CASSGGLFEQYF.

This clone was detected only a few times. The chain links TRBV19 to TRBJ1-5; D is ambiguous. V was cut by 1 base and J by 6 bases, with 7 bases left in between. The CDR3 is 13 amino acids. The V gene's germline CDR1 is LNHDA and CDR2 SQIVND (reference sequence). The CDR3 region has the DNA TGTGCCAGTAGTATAGTAAGCGTTCAGCCCCAGCATTTT. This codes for CASSIVSVQPQHF.